The following is a TCR beta chain sequence with its context. Per the study methods: Amplification with reference gene primers provided the estimates of nucleated cell counts. The data were produced by immunoSEQ multiplex PCR, yet TCRdb's version contains in-frame clones alone and is incomplete. That table supplies the V and J calls and clone size; D and trimming were determined from the DNA. The data hold around 250,000 clones, with more than 85% observed a single time. These data are taken from a study of blood T cell repertoires in COVID-19. Study context: Sample material is recorded as cDNA or gDNA derived from T cells, B-cell-depleted T cells, or PBMCs.

The CDR3 is 13 residues long. The germline V gene has CDR1 GTSNPN and CDR2 SVGIG (reference sequence). V lost 3 bases to trimming and J lost 3 bases, with 12 bases between them. The TCR sequence derives from a man aged 35 to 55 who had been exposed to COVID-19. Sequenced: PBMCs or T cells enriched from blood (not recorded which). The chain combines TRBV30 with TRBJ2-7; TRBD1 might be the D (6 bases). The CDR3 region has the DNA TGTGCCTGGAGACAGGGCCGGGGCTACGAGCAGTACTTC. Its translation is CAWRQGRGYEQYF. Supplemented by reference TRBV30 and TRBJ2-7, the full variable domain reads SQTIHQWPATLVQPVGSPLSLECTVEGTSNPNLYWYRQAAGRGLQLLFYSVGIGQISSEVPQNLSASRPQDRQFILSSKKLLLSDSGFYLCAWRQGRGYEQYFGPGTRLTVT.